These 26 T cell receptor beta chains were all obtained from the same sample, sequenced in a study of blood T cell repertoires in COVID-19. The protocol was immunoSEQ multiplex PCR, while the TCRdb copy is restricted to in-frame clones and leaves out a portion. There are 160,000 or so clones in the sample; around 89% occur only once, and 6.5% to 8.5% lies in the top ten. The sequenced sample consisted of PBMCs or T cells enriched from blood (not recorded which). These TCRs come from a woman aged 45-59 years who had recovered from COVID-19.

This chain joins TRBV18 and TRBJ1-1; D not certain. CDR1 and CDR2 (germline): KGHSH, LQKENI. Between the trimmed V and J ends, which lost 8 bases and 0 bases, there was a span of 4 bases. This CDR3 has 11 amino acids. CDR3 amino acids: CASRVNTEAFF. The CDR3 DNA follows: TGTGCCAGCCGGGTGAACACTGAAGCTTTCTTT.

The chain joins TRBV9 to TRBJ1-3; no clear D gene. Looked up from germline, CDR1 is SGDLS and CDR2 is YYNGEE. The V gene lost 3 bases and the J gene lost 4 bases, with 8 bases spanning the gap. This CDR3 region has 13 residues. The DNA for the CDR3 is TGTGCCAGCAGCGCGGGTTCGGGAAACACCATATATTTT. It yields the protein CASSAGSGNTIYF.

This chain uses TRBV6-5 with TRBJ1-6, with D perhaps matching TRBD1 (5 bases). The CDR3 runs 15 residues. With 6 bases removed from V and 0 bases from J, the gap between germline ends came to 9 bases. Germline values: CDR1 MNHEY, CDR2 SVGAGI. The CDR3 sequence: CASSTGVSYNSPLHF. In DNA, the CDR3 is TGTGCCAGCAGCACGGGGGTCTCCTATAATTCACCCCTCCACTTT.

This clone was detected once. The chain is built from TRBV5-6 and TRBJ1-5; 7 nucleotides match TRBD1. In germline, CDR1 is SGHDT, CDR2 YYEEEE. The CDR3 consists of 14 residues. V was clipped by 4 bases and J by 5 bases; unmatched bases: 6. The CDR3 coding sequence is TGTGCCAGCAGCCGACAGGGCCTAGATCAGCCCCAGCATTTT. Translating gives CASSRQGLDQPQHF.

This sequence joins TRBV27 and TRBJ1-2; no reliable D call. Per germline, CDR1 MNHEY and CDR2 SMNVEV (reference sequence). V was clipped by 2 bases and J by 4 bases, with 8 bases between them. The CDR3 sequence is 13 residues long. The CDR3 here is CASSLVSGYGYTF. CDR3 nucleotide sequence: TGTGCCAGCAGTTTAGTAAGCGGCTATGGCTACACCTTC.

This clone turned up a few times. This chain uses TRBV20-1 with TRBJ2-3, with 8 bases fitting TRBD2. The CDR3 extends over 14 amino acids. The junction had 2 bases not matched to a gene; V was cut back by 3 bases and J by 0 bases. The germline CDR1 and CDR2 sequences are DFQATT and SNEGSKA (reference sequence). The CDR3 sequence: CSASRGGSTDTQYF. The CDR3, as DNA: TGCAGTGCTAGTCGGGGGGGTAGCACAGATACGCAGTATTTT.

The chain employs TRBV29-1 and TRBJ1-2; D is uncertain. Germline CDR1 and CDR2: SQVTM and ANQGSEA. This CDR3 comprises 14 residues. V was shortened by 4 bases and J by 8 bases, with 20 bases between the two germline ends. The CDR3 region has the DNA TGCAGCGTTGTCCCCCGGGTCGCATATGGGGGCTACACCTTC. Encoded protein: CSVVPRVAYGGYTF. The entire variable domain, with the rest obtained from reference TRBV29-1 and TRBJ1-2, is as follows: SAVISQKPSRDICQRGTSLTIQCQVDSQVTMMFWYRQQPGQSLTLIATANQGSEATYESGFVIDKFPISRPNLTFSTLTVSNMSPEDSSIYLCSVVPRVAYGGYTFGSGTRLTVV.

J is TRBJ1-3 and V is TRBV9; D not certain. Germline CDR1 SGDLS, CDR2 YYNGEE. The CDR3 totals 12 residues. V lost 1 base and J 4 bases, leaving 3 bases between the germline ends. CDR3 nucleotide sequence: TGTGCCAGCAGCGTAAGCGGAAACACCATATATTTT. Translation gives CASSVSGNTIYF.

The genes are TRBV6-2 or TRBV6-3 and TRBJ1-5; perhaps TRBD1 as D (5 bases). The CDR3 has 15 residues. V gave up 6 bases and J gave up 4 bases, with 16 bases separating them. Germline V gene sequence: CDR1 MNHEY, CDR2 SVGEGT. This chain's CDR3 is CASSRDSLRNQPQHF. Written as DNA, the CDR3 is TGTGCCAGCAGCCGCGACAGTTTGAGGAATCAGCCCCAGCATTTT.

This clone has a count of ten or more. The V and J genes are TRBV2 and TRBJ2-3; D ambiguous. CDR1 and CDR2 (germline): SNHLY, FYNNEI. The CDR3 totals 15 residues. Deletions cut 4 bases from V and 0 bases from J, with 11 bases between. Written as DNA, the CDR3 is TGTGCCAGCAGTGCAGTGACTTTGAGCACAGATACGCAGTATTTT. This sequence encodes CASSAVTLSTDTQYF.

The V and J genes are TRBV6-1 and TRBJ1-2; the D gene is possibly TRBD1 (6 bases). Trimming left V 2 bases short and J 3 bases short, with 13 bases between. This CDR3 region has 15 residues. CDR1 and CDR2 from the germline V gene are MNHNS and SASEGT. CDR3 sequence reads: CASSERQASYYGYTF. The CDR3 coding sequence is TGTGCCAGCAGTGAAAGACAGGCATCATACTATGGCTACACCTTC.

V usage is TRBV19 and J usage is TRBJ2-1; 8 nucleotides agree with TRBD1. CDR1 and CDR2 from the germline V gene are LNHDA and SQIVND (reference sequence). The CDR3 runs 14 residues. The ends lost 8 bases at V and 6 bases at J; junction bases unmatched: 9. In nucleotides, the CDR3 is TGTGCCAGTCAGGGAACAGGGGGGACCAATGAGCAGTTCTTC. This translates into CASQGTGGTNEQFF.

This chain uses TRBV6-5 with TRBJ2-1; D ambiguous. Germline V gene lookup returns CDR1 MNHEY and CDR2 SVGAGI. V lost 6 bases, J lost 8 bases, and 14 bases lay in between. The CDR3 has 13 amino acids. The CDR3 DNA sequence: TGTGCCAGCAGCCCCCTTGTTGTCGATGAGCAGTTCTTC. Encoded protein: CASSPLVVDEQFF.

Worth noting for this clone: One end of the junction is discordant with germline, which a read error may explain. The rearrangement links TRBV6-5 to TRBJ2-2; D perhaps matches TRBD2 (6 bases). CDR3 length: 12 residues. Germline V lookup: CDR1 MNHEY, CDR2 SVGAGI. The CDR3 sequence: CASSLGLREVFF. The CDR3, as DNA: TGTGCCAGCAGCCTGGGACTCCGCGAGGTGTTTTTC.

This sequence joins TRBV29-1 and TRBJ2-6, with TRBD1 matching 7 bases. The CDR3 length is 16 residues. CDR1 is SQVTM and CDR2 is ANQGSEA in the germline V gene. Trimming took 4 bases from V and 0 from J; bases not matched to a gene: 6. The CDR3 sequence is CSVGQDRTSGANVLTF. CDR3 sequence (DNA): TGCAGCGTTGGGCAGGACAGGACCTCTGGGGCCAACGTCCTGACTTTC.

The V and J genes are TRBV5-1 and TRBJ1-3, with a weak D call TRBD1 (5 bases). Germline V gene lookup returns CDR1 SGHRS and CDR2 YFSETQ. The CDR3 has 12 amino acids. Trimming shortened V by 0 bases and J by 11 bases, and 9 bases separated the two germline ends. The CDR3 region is CASSLEGLPIYF. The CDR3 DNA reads TGCGCCAGCAGCTTGGAGGGGCTTCCCATATATTTT.

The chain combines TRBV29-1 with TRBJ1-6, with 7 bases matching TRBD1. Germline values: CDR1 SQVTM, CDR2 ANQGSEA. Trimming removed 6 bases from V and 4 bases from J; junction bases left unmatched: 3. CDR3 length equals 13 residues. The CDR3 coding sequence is TGCAGCGTGGGGACAGCATATAATTCACCCCTCCACTTT. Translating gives CSVGTAYNSPLHF.

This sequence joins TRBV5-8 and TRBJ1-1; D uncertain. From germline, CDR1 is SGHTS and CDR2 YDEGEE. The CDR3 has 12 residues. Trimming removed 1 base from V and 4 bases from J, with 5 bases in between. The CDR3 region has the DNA TGTGCCAGCAGCTTGTCACTCACTGAAGCTTTCTTT. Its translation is CASSLSLTEAFF.

In DNA, the CDR3 is TGTGCCAGCAGCGCCGAGACAGGATTGAATTCACCCCTCCACTTT. Protein sequence: CASSAETGLNSPLHF. The chain is built from TRBV9 and TRBJ1-6; D might be TRBD1 (6 bases). This CDR3 contains 15 residues. Germline CDR1 is SGDLS and CDR2 is YYNGEE. V was trimmed by 3 bases and J by 7 bases, leaving 14 bases between them.

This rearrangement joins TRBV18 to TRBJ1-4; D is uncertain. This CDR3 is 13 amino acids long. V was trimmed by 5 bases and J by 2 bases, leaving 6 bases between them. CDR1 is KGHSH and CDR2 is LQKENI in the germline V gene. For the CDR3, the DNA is TGTGCCAGCTCAGCAGGTACTAATGAAAAACTGTTTTTT. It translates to CASSAGTNEKLFF. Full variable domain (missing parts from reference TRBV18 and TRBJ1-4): NAGVMQNPRHLVRRRGQEARLRCSPMKGHSHVYWYRQLPEEGLKFMVYLQKENIIDESGMPKERFSAEFPKEGPSILRIQQVVRGDSAAYFCASSAGTNEKLFFGSGTQLSVL.

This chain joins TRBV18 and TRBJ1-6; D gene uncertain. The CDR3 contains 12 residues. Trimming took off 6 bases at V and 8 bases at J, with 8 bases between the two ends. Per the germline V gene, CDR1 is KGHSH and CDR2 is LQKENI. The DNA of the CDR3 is TGTGCCAGCTCTTTTCCAGATTCACCCCTCCACTTT. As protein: CASSFPDSPLHF. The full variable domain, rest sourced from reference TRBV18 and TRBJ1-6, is NAGVMQNPRHLVRRRGQEARLRCSPMKGHSHVYWYRQLPEEGLKFMVYLQKENIIDESGMPKERFSAEFPKEGPSILRIQQVVRGDSAAYFCASSFPDSPLHFGNGTRLTVT.

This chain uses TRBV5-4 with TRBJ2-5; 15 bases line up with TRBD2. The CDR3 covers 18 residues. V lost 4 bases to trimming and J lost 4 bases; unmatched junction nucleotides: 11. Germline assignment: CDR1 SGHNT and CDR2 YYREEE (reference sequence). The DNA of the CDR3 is TGTGCCAGCAGCCCCGGGACTAGCGGGGGGCCGCATCTAGAGACCCAGTACTTC. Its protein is CASSPGTSGGPHLETQYF.

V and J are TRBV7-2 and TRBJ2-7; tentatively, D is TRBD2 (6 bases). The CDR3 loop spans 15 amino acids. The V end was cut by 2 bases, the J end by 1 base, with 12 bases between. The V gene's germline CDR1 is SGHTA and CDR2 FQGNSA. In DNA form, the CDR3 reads TGTGCCAGCAGCTTAATGCGGGGAGCGTCCTACGAGCAGTACTTC. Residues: CASSLMRGASYEQYF. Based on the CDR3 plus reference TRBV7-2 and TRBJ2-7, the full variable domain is GAGVSQSPSNKVTEKGKDVELRCDPISGHTALYWYRQSLGQGLEFLIYFQGNSAPDKSGLPSDRFSAERTGGSVSTLTIQRTQQEDSAVYLCASSLMRGASYEQYFGPGTRLTVT.

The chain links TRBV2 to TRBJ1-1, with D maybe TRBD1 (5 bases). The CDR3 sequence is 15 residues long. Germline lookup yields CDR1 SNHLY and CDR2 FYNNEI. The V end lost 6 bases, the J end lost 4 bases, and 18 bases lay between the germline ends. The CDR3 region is CASRKQGVVATEAFF. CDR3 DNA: TGTGCCAGCAGAAAGCAGGGTGTGGTTGCCACTGAAGCTTTCTTT.

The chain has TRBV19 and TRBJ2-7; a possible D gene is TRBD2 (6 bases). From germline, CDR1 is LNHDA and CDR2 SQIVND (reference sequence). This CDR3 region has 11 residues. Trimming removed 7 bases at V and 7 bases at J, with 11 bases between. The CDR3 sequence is CASTAGGEQYF. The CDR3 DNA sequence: TGTGCCAGTACCGCCGGGGGAGAGCAGTACTTC.

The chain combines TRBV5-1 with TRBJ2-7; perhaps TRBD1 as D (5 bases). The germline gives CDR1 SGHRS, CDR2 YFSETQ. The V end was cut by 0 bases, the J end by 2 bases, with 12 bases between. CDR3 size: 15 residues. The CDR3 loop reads CASSLGPRDTYEQYF. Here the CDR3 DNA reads TGCGCCAGCAGCTTGGGCCCCAGGGATACCTACGAGCAGTACTTC. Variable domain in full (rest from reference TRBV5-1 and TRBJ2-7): KAGVTQTPRYLIKTRGQQVTLSCSPISGHRSVSWYQQTPGQGLQFLFEYFSETQRNKGNFPGRFSGRQFSNSRSEMNVSTLELGDSALYLCASSLGPRDTYEQYFGPGTRLTVT.